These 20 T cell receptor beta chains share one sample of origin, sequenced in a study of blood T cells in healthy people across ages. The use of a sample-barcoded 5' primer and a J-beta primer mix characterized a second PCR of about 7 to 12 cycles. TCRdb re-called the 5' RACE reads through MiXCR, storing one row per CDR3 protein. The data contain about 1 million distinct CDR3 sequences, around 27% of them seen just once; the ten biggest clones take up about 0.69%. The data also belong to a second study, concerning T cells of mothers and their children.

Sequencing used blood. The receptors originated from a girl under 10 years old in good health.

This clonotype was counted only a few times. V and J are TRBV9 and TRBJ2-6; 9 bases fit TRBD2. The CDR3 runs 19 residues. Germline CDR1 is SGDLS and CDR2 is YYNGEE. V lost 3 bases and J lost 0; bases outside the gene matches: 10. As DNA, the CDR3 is TGTGCCAGCAGCGAGCCCCCGGGACTAGCTGTCTCTGGGGCCAACGTCCTGACTTTC. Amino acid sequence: CASSEPPGLAVSGANVLTF.

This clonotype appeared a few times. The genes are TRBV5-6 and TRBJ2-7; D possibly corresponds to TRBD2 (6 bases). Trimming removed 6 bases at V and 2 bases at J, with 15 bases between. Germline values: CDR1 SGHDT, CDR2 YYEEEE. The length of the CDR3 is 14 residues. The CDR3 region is CASNLVGGTYEQYF. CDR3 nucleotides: TGTGCCAGCAACCTCGTTGGGGGGACCTACGAGCAGTACTTC.

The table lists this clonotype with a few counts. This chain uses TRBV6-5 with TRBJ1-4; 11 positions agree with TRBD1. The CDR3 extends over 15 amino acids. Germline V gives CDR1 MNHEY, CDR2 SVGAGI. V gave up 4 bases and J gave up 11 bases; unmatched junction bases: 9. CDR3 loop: CASSSPGQGVAKLFF. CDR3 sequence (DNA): TGTGCCAGCAGTTCCCCGGGACAGGGGGTGGCGAAACTGTTTTTT.

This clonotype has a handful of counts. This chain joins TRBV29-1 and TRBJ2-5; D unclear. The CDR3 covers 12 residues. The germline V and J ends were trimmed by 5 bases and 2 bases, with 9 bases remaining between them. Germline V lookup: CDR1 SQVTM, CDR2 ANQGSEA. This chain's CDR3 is CSVTQSQETQYF. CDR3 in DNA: TGCAGCGTTACACAATCGCAAGAGACCCAGTACTTC.

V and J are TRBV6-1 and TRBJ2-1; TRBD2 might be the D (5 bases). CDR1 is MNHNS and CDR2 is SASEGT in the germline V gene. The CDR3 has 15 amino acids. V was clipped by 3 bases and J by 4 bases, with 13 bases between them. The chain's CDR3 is CASSDQAVTYNEQFF. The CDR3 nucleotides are TGTGCCAGCAGTGACCAAGCGGTGACTTACAATGAGCAGTTCTTC.

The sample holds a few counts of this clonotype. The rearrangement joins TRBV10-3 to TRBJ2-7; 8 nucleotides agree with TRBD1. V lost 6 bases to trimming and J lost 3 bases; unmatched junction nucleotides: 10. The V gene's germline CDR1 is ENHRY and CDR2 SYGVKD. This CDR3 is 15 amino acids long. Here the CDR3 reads CAIRDLGQGFYEQYF. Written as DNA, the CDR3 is TGTGCCATCAGGGACCTCGGACAGGGTTTCTACGAGCAGTACTTC.

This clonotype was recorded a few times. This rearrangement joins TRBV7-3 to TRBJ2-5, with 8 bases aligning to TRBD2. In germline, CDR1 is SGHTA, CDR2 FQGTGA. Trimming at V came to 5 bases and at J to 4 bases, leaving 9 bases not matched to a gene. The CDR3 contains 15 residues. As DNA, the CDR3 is TGTGCCAGCAGCCAAAATAGCGGGGCCAGAGAGACCCAGTACTTC. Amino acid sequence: CASSQNSGARETQYF.

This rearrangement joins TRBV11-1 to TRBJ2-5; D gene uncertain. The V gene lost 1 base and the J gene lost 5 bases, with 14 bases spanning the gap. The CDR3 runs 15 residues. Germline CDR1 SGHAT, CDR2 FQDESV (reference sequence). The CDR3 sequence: CASSLGESRRETQYF. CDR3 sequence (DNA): TGTGCCAGCAGCTTAGGCGAATCCCGTAGGGAGACCCAGTACTTC. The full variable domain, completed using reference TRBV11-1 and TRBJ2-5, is EAEVAQSPRYKITEKSQAVAFWCDPISGHATLYWYRQILGQGPELLVQFQDESVVDDSQLPKDRFSAERLKGVDSTLKIQPAELGDSAMYLCASSLGESRRETQYFGPGTRLLVL.

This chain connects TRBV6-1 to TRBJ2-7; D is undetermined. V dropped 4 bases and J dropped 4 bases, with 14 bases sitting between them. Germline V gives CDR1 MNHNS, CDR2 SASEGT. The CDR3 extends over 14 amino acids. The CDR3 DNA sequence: TGTGCCAGCAGTGCTGGGCTAGGTGGATACGAGCAGTACTTC. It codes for CASSAGLGGYEQYF.

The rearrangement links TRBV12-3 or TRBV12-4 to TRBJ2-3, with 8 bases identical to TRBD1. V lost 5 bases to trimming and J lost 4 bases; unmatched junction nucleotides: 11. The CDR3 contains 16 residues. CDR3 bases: TGTGCCAGCAGTGTATACCCGGGACAGGCCGCAGATACGCAGTATTTT. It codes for CASSVYPGQAADTQYF.

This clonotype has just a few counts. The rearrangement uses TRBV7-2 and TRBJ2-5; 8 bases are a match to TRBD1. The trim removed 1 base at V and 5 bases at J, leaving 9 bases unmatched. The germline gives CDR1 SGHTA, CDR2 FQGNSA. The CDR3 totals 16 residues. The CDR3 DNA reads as TGTGCCAGCAGCTTAGTGCGGCAGGGGGCGTGGGAGACCCAGTACTTC. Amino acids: CASSLVRQGAWETQYF.

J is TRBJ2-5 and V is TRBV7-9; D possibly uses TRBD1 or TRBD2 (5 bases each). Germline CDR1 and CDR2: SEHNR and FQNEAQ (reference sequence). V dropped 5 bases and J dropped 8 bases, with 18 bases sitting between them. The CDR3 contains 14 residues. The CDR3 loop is CASSVSGTPETQYF. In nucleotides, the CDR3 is TGTGCCAGCAGCGTGTCCGGGACCCCCGAAACCCAGTACTTC.

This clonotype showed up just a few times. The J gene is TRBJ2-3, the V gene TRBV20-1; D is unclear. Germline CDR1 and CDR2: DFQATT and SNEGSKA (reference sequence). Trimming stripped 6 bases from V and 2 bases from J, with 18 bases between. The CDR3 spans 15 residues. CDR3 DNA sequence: TGCAGTGCCCCCCCGATTGTACAGATCACAGATACGCAGTATTTT. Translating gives CSAPPIVQITDTQYF.

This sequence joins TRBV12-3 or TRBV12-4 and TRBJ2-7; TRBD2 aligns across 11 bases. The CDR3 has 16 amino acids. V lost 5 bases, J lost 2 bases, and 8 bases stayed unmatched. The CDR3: CASSAARLAGTYEQYF. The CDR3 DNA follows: TGTGCCAGCAGTGCCGCCCGACTAGCGGGGACCTACGAGCAGTACTTC.

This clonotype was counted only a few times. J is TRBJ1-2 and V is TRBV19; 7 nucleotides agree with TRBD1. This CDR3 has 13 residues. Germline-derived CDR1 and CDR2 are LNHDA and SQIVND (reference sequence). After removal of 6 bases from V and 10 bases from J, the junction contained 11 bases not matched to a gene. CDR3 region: CASSPGTEKPYTF. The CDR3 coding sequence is TGTGCCAGTAGCCCCGGGACAGAGAAGCCCTACACCTTC.

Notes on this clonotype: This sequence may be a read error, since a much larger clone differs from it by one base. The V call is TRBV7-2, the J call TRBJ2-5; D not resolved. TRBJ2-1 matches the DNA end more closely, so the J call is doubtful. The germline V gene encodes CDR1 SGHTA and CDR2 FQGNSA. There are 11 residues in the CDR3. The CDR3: CASSFVDEQFF. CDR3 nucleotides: TGTGCCAGCAGCTTTGTCGATGAGCAGTTCTTC.

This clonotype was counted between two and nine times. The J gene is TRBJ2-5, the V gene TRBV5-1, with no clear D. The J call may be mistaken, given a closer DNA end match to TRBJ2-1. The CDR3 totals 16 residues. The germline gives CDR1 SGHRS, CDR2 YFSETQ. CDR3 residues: CASSWGIGTELGEQFF. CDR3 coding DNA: TGCGCCAGCAGCTGGGGTATAGGAACGGAGCTTGGGGAGCAGTTCTTC.

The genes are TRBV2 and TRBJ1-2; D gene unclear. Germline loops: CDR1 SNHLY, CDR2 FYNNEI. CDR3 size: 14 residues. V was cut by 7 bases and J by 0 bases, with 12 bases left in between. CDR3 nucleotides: TGTGCCAGCATAACCAGGCCGCCTAACTATGGCTACACCTTC. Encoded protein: CASITRPPNYGYTF.

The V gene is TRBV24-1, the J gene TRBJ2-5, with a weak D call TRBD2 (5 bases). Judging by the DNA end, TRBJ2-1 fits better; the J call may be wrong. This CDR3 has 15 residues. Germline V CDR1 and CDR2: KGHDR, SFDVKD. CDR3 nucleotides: TGTGCCACCAGCAAAGGGAGCGGTAGGCTCAATGAGCAGTTCTTC. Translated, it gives CATSKGSGRLNEQFF.

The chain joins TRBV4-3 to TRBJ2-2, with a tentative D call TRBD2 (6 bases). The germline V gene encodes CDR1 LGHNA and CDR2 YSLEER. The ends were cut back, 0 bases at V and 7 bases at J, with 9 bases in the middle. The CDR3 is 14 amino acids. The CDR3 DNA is TGCGCCAGCAGCCAAGACAGGAGGGGCGGGGAGCTGTTTTTT. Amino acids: CASSQDRRGGELFF.